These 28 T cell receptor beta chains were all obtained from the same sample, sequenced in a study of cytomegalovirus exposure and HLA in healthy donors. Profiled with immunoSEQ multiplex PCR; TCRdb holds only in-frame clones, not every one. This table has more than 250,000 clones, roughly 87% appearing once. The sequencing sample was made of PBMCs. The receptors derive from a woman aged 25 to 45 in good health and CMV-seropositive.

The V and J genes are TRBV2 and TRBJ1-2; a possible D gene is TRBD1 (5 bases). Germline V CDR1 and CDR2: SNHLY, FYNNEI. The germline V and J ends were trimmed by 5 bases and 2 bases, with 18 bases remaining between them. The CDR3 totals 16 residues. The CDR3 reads CASSRDGMGRNYGYTF. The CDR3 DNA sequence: TGTGCCAGCAGTCGGGACGGGATGGGAAGGAACTATGGCTACACCTTC.

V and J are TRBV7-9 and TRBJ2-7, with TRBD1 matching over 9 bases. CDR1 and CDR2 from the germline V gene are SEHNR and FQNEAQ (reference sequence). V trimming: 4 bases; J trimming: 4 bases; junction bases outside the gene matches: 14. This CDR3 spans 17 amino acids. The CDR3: CASSSLLATDRGYEQYF. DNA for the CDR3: TGTGCCAGCAGCTCCCTTCTCGCGACGGACAGGGGATACGAGCAGTACTTC.

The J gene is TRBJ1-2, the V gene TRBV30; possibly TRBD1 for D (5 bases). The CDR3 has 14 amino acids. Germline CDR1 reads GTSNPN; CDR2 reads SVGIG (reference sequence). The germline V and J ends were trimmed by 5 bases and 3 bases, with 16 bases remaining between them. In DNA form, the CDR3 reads TGTGCCTGGTACAAGGTCGGGGGGGACTATGGCTACACCTTC. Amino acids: CAWYKVGGDYGYTF.

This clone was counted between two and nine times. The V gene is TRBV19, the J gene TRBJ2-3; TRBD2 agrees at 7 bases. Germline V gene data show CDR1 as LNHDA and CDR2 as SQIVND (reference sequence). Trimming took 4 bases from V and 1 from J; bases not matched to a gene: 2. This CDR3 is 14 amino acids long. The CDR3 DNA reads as TGTGCCAGTAGTAGAGCGGGACGCACAGATACGCAGTATTTT. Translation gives CASSRAGRTDTQYF.

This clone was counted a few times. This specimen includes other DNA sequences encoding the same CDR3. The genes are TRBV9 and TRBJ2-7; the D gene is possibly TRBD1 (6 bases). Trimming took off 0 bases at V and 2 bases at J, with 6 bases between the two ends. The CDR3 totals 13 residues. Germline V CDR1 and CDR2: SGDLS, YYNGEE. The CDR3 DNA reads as TGTGCCAGCAGCGTAGGGACAGCCTACGAGCAGTACTTC. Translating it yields CASSVGTAYEQYF.

CDR3 residues: CASSLPESMPSYEQYF. CDR3 DNA sequence: TGTGCCAGCAGCTTACCCGAATCGATGCCCTCCTACGAGCAGTACTTC. The rearrangement joins TRBV7-9 to TRBJ2-7, with no clear D. The CDR3 is made up of 16 amino acids. V dropped 2 bases and J dropped 0 bases, with 14 bases sitting between them. Per the germline V gene, CDR1 is SEHNR and CDR2 is FQNEAQ (reference sequence).

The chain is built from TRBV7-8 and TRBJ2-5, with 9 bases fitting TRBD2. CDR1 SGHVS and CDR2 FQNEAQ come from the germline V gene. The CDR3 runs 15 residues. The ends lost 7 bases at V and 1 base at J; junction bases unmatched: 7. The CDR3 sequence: CASTVAGEVQETQYF. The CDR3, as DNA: TGTGCCAGCACCGTAGCGGGAGAGGTCCAAGAGACCCAGTACTTC.

In nucleotides, the CDR3 is TGTGCCAGCGGGGAGCAGGGCAGCACTGAAGCTTTCTTT. Its protein is CASGEQGSTEAFF. The chain employs TRBV2 and TRBJ1-1; D might be TRBD1 (5 bases). The V end was cut by 8 bases, the J end by 4 bases, with 14 bases between. This CDR3 comprises 13 residues. The germline gives CDR1 SNHLY, CDR2 FYNNEI.

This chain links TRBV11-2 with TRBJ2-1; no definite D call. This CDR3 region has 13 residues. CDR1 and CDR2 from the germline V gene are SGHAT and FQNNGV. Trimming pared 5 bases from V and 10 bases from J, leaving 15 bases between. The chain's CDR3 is CASSPGPLFEQFF. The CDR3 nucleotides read TGTGCCAGCAGCCCCGGGCCACTCTTCGAGCAGTTCTTC.

DNA for the CDR3: TGTGCCAGCAGCATTCGCCCGATTTACGAGCAGTACTTC. As protein: CASSIRPIYEQYF. This sequence joins TRBV7-9 and TRBJ2-7; no clear D gene. Trimming shortened V by 5 bases and J by 4 bases, and 12 bases separated the two germline ends. This CDR3 region has 13 residues. Germline V gene data show CDR1 as SEHNR and CDR2 as FQNEAQ (reference sequence).

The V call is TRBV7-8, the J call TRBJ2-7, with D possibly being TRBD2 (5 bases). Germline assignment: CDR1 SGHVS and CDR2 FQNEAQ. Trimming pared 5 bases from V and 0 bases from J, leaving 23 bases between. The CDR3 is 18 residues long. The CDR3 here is CASSKEVYYRPSSYEQYF. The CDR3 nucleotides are TGTGCCAGCAGCAAGGAGGTGTACTACAGACCCAGCTCCTACGAGCAGTACTTC.

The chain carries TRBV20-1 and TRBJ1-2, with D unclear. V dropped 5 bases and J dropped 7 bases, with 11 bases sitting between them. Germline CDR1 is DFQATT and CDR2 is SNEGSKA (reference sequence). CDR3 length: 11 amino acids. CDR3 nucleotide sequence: TGCAGTGCTTCAGATGGCGGTGGCTACACCTTC. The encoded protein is CSASDGGGYTF.

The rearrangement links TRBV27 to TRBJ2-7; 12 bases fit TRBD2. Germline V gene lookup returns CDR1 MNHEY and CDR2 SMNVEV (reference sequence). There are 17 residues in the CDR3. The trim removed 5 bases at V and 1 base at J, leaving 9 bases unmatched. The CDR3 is CASSPARLAGASYEQYF. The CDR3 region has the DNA TGTGCCAGCAGTCCCGCCCGACTAGCGGGAGCGTCCTACGAGCAGTACTTC.

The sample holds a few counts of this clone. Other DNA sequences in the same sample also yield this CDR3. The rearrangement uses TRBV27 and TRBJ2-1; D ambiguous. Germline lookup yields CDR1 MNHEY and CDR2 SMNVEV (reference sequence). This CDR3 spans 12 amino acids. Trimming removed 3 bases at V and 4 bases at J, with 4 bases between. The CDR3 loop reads CASSLGYNEQFF. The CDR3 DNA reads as TGTGCCAGCAGTTTGGGGTACAATGAGCAGTTCTTC.

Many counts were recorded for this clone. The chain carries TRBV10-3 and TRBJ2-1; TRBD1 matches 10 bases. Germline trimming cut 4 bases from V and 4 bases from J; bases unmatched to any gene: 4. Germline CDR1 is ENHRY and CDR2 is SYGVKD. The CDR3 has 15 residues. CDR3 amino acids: CAISGGTGEYNEQFF. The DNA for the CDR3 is TGTGCCATCAGTGGGGGGACAGGGGAATACAATGAGCAGTTCTTC.

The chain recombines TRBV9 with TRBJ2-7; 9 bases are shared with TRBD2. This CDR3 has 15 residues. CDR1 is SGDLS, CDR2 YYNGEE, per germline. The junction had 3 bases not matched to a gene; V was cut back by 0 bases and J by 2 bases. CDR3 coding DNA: TGTGCCAGCAGCGTAGGGGCGGGGGGGCCCTACGAGCAGTACTTC. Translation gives CASSVGAGGPYEQYF.

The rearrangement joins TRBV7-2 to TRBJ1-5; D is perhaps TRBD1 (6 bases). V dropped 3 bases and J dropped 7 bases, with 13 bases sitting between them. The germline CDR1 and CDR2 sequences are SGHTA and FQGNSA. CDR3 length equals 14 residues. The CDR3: CASSLRGAWQPQHF. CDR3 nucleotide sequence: TGTGCCAGCAGCTTGCGGGGGGCATGGCAGCCCCAGCATTTT. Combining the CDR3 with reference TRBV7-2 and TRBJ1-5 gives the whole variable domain GAGVSQSPSNKVTEKGKDVELRCDPISGHTALYWYRQSLGQGLEFLIYFQGNSAPDKSGLPSDRFSAERTGGSVSTLTIQRTQQEDSAVYLCASSLRGAWQPQHFGDGTRLSIL.

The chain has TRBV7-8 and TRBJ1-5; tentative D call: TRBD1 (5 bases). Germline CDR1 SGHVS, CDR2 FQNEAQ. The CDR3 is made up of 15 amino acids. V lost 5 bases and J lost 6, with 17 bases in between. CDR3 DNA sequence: TGTGCCAGCAGCGCTCTTGGTGGGGGGGGTCAGCCCCAGCATTTT. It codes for CASSALGGGGQPQHF.

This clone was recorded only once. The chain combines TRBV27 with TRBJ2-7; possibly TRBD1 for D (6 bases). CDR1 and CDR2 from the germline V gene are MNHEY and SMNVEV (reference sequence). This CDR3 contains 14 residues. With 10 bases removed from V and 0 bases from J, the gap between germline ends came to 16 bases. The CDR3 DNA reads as TGTGCCATCGAAGACAGGCCCCGCTCCTACGAGCAGTACTTC. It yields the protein CAIEDRPRSYEQYF.

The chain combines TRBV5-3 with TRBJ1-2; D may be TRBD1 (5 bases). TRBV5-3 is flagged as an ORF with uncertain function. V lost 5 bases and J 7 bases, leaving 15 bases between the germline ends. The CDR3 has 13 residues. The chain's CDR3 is CARSGGGDGGYTF. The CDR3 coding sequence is TGTGCCAGAAGTGGGGGAGGTGATGGTGGCTACACCTTC.

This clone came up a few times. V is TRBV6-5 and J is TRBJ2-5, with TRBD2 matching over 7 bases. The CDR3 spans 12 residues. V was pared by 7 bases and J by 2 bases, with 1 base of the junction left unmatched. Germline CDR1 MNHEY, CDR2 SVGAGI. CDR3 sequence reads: CASTSGQETQYF. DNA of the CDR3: TGTGCCAGCACTAGCGGACAAGAGACCCAGTACTTC.

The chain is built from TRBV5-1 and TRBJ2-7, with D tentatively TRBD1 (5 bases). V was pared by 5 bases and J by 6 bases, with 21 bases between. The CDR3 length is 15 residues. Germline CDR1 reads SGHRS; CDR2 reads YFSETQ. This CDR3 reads CASRIGQGFYVEQYF. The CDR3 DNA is TGCGCCAGCAGAATCGGACAAGGGTTTTATGTCGAGCAGTACTTC. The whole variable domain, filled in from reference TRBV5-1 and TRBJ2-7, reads KAGVTQTPRYLIKTRGQQVTLSCSPISGHRSVSWYQQTPGQGLQFLFEYFSETQRNKGNFPGRFSGRQFSNSRSEMNVSTLELGDSALYLCASRIGQGFYVEQYFGPGTRLTVT.

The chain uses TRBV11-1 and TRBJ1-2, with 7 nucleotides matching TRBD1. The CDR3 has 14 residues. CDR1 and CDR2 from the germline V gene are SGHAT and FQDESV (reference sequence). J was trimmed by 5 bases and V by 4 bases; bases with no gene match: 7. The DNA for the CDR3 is TGTGCCAGCAGCTCCCACAGGGGACGGTATGGCTACACCTTC. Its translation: CASSSHRGRYGYTF.

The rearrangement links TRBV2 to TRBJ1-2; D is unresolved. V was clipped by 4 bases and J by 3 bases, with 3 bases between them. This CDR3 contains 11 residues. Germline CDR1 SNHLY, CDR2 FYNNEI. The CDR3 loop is CASSGHYGYTF. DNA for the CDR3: TGTGCCAGCAGTGGCCACTATGGCTACACCTTC. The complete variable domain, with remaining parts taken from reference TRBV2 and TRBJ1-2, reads EPEVTQTPSHQVTQMGQEVILRCVPISNHLYFYWYRQILGQKVEFLVSFYNNEISEKSEIFDDQFSVERPDGSNFTLKIRSTKLEDSAMYFCASSGHYGYTFGSGTRLTVV.

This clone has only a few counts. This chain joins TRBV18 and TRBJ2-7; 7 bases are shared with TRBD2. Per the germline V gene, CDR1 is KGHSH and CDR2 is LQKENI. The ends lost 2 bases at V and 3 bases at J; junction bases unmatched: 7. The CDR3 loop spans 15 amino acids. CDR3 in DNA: TGTGCCAGCTCACCAGCGCTAGCGGCTCGCTACGAGCAGTACTTC. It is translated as CASSPALAARYEQYF.

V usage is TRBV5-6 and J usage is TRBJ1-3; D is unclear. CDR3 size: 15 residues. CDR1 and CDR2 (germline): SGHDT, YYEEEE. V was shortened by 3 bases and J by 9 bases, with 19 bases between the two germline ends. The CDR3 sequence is CASSSLDGVGGTIYF. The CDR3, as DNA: TGTGCCAGCAGCTCCTTAGACGGAGTCGGCGGCACCATATATTTT.

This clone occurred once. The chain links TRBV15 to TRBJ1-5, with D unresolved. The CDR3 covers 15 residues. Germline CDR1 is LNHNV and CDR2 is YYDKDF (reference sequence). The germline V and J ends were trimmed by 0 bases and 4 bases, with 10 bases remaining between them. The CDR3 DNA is TGTGCCACCAGCAGAGATGGGTCGGCGAATCAGCCCCAGCATTTT. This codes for CATSRDGSANQPQHF.

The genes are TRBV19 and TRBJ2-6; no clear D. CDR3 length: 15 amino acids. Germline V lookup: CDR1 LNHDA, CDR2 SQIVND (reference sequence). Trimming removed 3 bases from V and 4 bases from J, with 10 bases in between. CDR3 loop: CASSIRSRGANVLTF. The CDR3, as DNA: TGTGCCAGTAGTATTAGGAGTAGAGGGGCCAACGTCCTGACTTTC.